Listed below are T cell receptor beta chains from one sample, sequenced in a study of cytomegalovirus exposure and HLA in healthy donors. Here immunoSEQ multiplex PCR was the method, and the copy in TCRdb shows in-frame clones only, minus some. The sample has about 140,000 clones; approximately 80% are singletons. The source material was PBMCs. These receptor sequences come from a woman aged 45-65 years in good health and CMV-seronegative. CDR3s include the opening cysteine and the closing phenylalanine or tryptophan. Clone size is stated in some rows and not others, as once, few, many or a class when expanded.

>TRBV2|TRBJ1-2|.
CATSGDRGLSYGYTF
>TRBV4-3|TRBJ2-5|.
CASSQDGGGTQYF
>TRBV7-3|TRBJ2-1|.
CASSLTGGYNEQFF
>TRBV11-2|TRBJ1-2|.
CASSFAGQGAPTF
>TRBV4-3|TRBJ2-1|.
CASSQETFRRSYNEQFF
>TRBV27|TRBJ2-7|many
CASSARTGDRTYEQYF
>TRBV9|TRBJ2-1|.
CASSVAPAYNEQFF
>TRBV4-1|TRBJ1-3|.
CASSHPPTGTSGNTIYF
>TRBV10-3|TRBJ2-3|once
CAISENSLDTDTQYF
>TRBV20-1|TRBJ1-1|.
CSGDRFTEAFF
>TRBV7-2|TRBJ1-1|.
CASSPRGWNTEAFF
>TRBV4-2|TRBJ1-3|.
CASSQIGQGQGALHTIYF
>TRBV7-9|TRBJ1-4|few
CASSSPEGLYEKLFF
>TRBV7-2|TRBJ1-3|.
CASRPTLSGNTIYF
>TRBV7-2|TRBJ1-6|.
CASGRTGGSYNSPLHF
>TRBV9|TRBJ2-5|.
CASSVGAGGEETQYF
>TRBV5-1|TRBJ2-7|.
CASSLGGAGDAYEQYF
>TRBV11-1|TRBJ2-7|.
CASSRWSVDSYEQYF
>TRBV5-1|TRBJ1-6|few
CASRPSGQAYNSPLHF
>TRBV11-2|TRBJ2-1|.
CASSLDTSGEQFF
>TRBV9|TRBJ2-3|.
CASSVVGTSGGALDTQYF
>TRBV6-5|TRBJ2-5|.
CASSSGLVKTQYF
>TRBV7-2|TRBJ2-2|.
CASIGGGSYTGELFF
>TRBV7-2|TRBJ1-3|.
CASSLGQGALTGNTIYF
>TRBV28|TRBJ1-1|.
CASSRPGGVDTEAFF
>TRBV2|TRBJ1-4|.
CASSGQPNEKLFF
>TRBV7-3|TRBJ2-3|.
CASSLFPSWDTQYF
>TRBV30|TRBJ2-5|.
CAWSQRVRETQYF
>TRBV5-1|TRBJ2-7|.
CASSLGGLAYEQYF
>TRBV11-3|TRBJ2-3|.
CASSLGAANTDTQYF
>TRBV28|TRBJ2-5|.
CASSGHLQETQYF
>TRBV7-8|TRBJ1-2|.
CASSLALPDSYGYTF